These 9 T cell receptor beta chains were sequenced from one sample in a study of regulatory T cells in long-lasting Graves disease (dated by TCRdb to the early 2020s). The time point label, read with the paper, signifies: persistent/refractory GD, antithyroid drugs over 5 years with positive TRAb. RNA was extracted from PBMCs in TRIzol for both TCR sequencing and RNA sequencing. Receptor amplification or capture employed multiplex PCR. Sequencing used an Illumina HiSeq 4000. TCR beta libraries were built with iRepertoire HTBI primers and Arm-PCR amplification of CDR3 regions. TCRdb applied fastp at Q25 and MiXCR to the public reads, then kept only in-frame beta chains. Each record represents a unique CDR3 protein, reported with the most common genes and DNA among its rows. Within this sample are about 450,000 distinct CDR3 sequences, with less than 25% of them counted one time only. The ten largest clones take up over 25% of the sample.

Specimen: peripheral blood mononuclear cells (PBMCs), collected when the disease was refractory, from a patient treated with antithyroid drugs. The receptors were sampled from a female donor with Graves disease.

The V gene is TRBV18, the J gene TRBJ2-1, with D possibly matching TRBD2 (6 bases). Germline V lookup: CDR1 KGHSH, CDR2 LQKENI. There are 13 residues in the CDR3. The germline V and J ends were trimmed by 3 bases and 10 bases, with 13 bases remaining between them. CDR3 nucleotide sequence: TGTGCCAGCTCACCTTGGGACTCCCAGGAGCAGTTCTTC. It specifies CASSPWDSQEQFF.

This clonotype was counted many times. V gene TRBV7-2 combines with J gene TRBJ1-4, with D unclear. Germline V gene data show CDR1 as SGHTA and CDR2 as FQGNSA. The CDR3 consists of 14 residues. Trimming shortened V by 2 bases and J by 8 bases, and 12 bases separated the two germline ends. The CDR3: CASSLTGRWEKLFF. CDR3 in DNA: TGTGCCAGCAGCTTAACCGGTCGGTGGGAAAAACTGTTTTTT. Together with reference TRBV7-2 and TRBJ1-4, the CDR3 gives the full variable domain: GAGVSQSPSNKVTEKGKDVELRCDPISGHTALYWYRQSLGQGLEFLIYFQGNSAPDKSGLPSDRFSAERTGGSVSTLTIQRTQQEDSAVYLCASSLTGRWEKLFFGSGTQLSVL.

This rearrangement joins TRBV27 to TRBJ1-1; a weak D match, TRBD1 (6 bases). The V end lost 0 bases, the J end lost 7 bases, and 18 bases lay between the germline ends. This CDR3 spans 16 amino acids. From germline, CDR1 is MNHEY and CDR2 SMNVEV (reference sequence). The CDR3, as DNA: TGTGCCAGCAGTTTATCAGGGCAGGGGCCGCGAGGTGAAGCTTTCTTT. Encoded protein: CASSLSGQGPRGEAFF.

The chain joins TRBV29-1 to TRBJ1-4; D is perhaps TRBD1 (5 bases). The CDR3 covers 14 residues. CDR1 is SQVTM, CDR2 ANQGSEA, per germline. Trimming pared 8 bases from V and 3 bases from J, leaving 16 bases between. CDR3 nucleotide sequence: TGCAGCTTCGCGGGAGGACATTCTAATGAAAAACTGTTTTTT. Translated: CSFAGGHSNEKLFF.

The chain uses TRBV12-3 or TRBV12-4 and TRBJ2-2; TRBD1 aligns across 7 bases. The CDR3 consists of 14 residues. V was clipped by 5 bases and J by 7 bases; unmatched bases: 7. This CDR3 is CASSRDREVGELFF. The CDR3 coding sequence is TGTGCCAGCAGTAGAGACAGGGAAGTCGGGGAGCTGTTTTTT.

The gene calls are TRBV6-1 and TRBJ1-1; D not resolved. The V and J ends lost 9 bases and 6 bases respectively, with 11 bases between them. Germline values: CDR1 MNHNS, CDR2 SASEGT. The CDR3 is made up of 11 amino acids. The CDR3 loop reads CASGDPPEAFF. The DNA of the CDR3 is TGTGCCAGTGGCGACCCCCCTGAAGCTTTCTTT.

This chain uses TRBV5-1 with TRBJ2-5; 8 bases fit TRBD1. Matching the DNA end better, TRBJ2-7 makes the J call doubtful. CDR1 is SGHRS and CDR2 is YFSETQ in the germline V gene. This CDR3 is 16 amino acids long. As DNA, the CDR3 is TGCGCCAGCAGCTTTGGAGACAGGGGTAGCTCCTACGAGCAGTACTTC. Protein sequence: CASSFGDRGSSYEQYF.

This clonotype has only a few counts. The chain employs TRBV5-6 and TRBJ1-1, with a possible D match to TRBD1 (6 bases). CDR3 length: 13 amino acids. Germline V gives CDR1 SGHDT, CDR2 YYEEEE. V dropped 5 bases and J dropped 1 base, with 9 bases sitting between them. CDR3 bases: TGTGCCAGCAGAGGGACAACGAACACTGAAGCTTTCTTT. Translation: CASRGTTNTEAFF.

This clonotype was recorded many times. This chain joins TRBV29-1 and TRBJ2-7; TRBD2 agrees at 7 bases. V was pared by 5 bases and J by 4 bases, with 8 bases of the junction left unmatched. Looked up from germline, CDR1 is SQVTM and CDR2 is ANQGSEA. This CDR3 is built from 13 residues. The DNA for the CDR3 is TGCAGCGTTTACAAGGGAGGGCCTTACGAGCAGTACTTC. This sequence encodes CSVYKGGPYEQYF.